This T cell receptor (beta chain) was identified in a study of blood T cells in healthy people across ages. A second PCR, run for about 7 to 11 cycles, used a sample-barcoded 5' primer plus a J-beta primer mix. TCRdb reanalysed the 5' RACE reads using MiXCR and keeps one entry per CDR3 protein. In the table there are 850,000 to 950,000 distinct CDR3 sequences, 25% to 35% of which are singletons. The CDR3 sequence is 14 residues long. V trimming: 4 bases; J trimming: 9 bases; junction bases outside the gene matches: 7. CDR1 is KGHSH and CDR2 is LQKENI in the germline V gene. This receptor was taken from a woman older than 75 in good health. Material for sequencing was blood. The chain has TRBV18 and TRBJ2-1; 9 bases map to TRBD1. CDR3 in amino acids: CASSQDTGGAEQFF. CDR3 nucleotides: TGTGCCAGCTCACAAGATACAGGGGGCGCTGAGCAGTTCTTC. Supplemented by reference TRBV18 and TRBJ2-1, the full variable domain reads NAGVMQNPRHLVRRRGQEARLRCSPMKGHSHVYWYRQLPEEGLKFMVYLQKENIIDESGMPKERFSAEFPKEGPSILRIQQVVRGDSAAYFCASSQDTGGAEQFFGPGTRLTVL.